This T cell receptor beta chain came from a study of T cell repertoires in cytomegalovirus infection. Study in general: In the study, CMV epitopes included recently identified HLA-C-restricted and well-studied HLA-B-restricted ones. TCR beta signatures that were public indicated CMV infection and matching HLA type. Findings and caveats of the study: Cumulated frequencies of public TCR beta families served to identify carriers of CMV plus the relevant HLA. CMV-specific TCR beta clonotypes restricted by HLA-C dominated the ex vivo response.

The CDR3 covers 16 residues. Germline CDR1 reads MNHNS; CDR2 reads SASEGT. Losses at the gene ends were 5 bases for V and 5 bases for J; bases not matched to a gene: 8. As for this clonotype: Its target is not known.

Via MiXCR, TCRdb re-called the reads, giving one row per CDR3 protein. The sample includes about 700,000 distinct CDR3 sequences, roughly 36% of them seen just once. The starting material was cultured PBMCs, obtained from culture after CMV antigen stimulation. This sequence originates from a human donor in good health (CMV status not recorded). Some clones in this sample may be carry-over from other donors' samples. The chain links TRBV6-1 to TRBJ2-3, with 12 bases matching TRBD2. CDR3: CASSRLAGVPVDTQYF. CDR3 sequence (DNA): TGTGCCAGCAGTAGACTAGCGGGGGTACCGGTAGATACGCAGTATTTT.